This entry concerns a single T cell receptor beta chain. Its recognized antigen is unknown. The record has no base qualities; no much larger clone is one base away. As encoded in the germline V gene (reference sequence), CDR1 is LGHDT while CDR2 is YNNKEL. The V end loses 0 bases and the J end loses 5 bases, and a stretch of 13 bases separates them. Spanning cysteine to phenylalanine, the CDR3 consists of 15 amino acids. Only the CDR3 region is kept as DNA, spanning 45 bases read in frame from base 1. The data originate from a study of human T cells and chemical hapten exposure (dated by TCRdb to the early 2020s). For the wider study: For sensitization, 2% DPC in acetone was applied to a roughly 2 cm by roughly 2 cm area of upper inner arm skin. Alopecia areata with under or over 50% scalp involvement, alopecia totalis and alopecia universalis were represented in the patient cohort, which was mostly female. The study tracked peripheral blood TCR repertoire changes in vivo during primary and secondary sensitization to the hapten diphenylcyclopropenone (DPC) in alopecia patients. Patients additionally received weekly therapeutic DPC doses to the scalp throughout the roughly 25-week study period. The libraries were sequenced as a pool, and the TCR yield per sample differed mostly because of small variations in library volumes within the pool. Under 30 alopecia patients gave blood for TCR sequencing at one to four time points (pre-sensitization, 2, 6 and 24 weeks). Patch testing was performed on the upper back with Finn chambers containing 0.01% DPC, and the patch tests were scored after 6 days according to International Contact Dermatitis Research Group standards. Blood was sampled from patients pre-sensitization (week 0) and at 2, 6 and about 24 weeks after DPC sensitization. The research as a whole found: Because every patient had alopecia, a presumed autoimmune disease, the patients' immune response might differ from that of healthy individuals. The number of PT1 expanded TCRs positively correlated with patch test score, significant at thresholds 8, 16 and 32 but not 4. Compared with pre-sensitization or healthy control sets, expanded TCRs formed significantly more large CDR3 similarity clusters, which is consistent with antigen-driven responses. No change with DPC sensitization was found in the number of TCRs above 1 in 1000 frequency, and no evidence of global repertoire structure alterations was found. After repeated subsampling, the strength of the expansion versus patch-test correlation and the threshold at which it became significant changed.

To prepare the library, RACE was applied. The run used a NextSeq 500. During library preparation, unique molecular identifiers were attached to individual cDNA molecules so that TCRs could be counted quantitatively and reproducibly. From each blood RNA sample, both TCR alpha and TCR beta chains were sequenced. The published analysis was carried out like this. Samples had a median of approximately 93,000 TCRs, with a range from roughly 23,224 to 700,000. V, J and CDR3 annotation of the TCR reads was performed with the Decombinator software suite. For the PS versus PT1 abundance plots, all samples were subsampled to the same number of TCRs (28,000). Expanded TCRs were defined as absent before sensitization and observed at least eight times at the 2-week time point. TCRdb reprocessing: public reads trimmed at Q25 with fastp, clones called with MiXCR, in-frame beta chains kept. Rows merge per CDR3 protein into single entries with the most common DNA and genes. TCRdb, not the original authors, processed these V and J calls. Across this sample there are tens of thousands of distinct CDR3 sequences, with about a tenth seen only once. The ten largest clones take up about 1% of the sample.

The time point label, read with the paper, signifies: patch test 3, about 24 weeks after DPC sensitization. Interpreted using the paper, the treatment or condition label stands for: therapeutic diphenylcyclopropenone sensitization with weekly scalp DPC. Blood at each patch-test visit was drawn before the patch test was applied. To be eligible, patients had to be aged 18 to 70, diagnosed with alopecia and judged suitable for DPC therapy, while pregnant patients were excluded. Total RNA was isolated from unfractionated whole blood collected in Tempus Blood RNA tubes. Sequencing was performed on whole blood, taken in connection with sensitization to the hapten diphenylcyclopropenone (DPC). This TCR was sampled from a woman between 25 and 40 years old with alopecia areata. Some clones in this sample may be carry-over from other donors' samples. The chain links TRBV3-1 with TRBJ2-5; TRBD1 is possibly the D segment (5 matching bases). The CDR3 protein sequence reads: CASSQENKGKETQYF. The base sequence is TGTGCCAGCAGCCAAGAGAACAAGGGGAAGGAGACCCAGTACTTC.